These 3 T cell receptor beta chains came from one sample sequenced in a study of blood T cell repertoires in COVID-19. The method was immunoSEQ multiplex PCR; TCRdb's version includes in-frame clones alone and lacks a portion of them. Of about 400,000 clones in the sample, around nine tenths are singletons; the top ten hold 1.7%. Specimen: PBMCs or T cells enriched from blood (not recorded which). The receptors derive from a woman aged 30 to 39 who had recovered from COVID-19.

The chain couples TRBV9 to TRBJ1-2, with D uncertain. Trimming stripped 0 bases from V and 2 bases from J, with 11 bases between. Per germline, CDR1 SGDLS and CDR2 YYNGEE. The CDR3 has 15 amino acids. CDR3 DNA: TGTGCCAGCAGCGTAGGAGCCTTAAAAAACTATGGCTACACCTTC. It specifies CASSVGALKNYGYTF. The full variable domain, in which reference TRBV9 and TRBJ1-2 provide the parts outside the CDR3, is DSGVTQTPKHLITATGQRVTLRCSPRSGDLSVYWYQQSLDQGLQFLIQYYNGEERAKGNILERFSAQQFPDLHSELNLSSLELGDSALYFCASSVGALKNYGYTFGSGTRLTVV.

J is TRBJ1-1 and V is TRBV6-5, with TRBD1 matching 8 bases. CDR3 length equals 16 residues. Germline CDR1 is MNHEY and CDR2 is SVGAGI. V lost 0 bases, J lost 10 bases, and 13 bases stayed unmatched. The chain's CDR3 is CASSYSMSRGPLGAFF. For the CDR3, the DNA is TGTGCCAGCAGTTACTCTATGAGCAGGGGGCCTCTGGGAGCTTTCTTT.

The chain couples TRBV9 to TRBJ2-2; 10 positions match TRBD2. CDR1 and CDR2 (germline): SGDLS, YYNGEE. CDR3 length equals 16 residues. The V gene end was trimmed by 1 base and the J gene end by 3 bases; junction bases not matched to a gene: 3. The CDR3 region is CASSVLSGGDTGELFF. CDR3 coding DNA: TGTGCCAGCAGCGTATTGAGCGGGGGGGACACCGGGGAGCTGTTTTTT. The full variable domain, completed using reference TRBV9 and TRBJ2-2, is DSGVTQTPKHLITATGQRVTLRCSPRSGDLSVYWYQQSLDQGLQFLIQYYNGEERAKGNILERFSAQQFPDLHSELNLSSLELGDSALYFCASSVLSGGDTGELFFGEGSRLTVL.